This T cell receptor (beta chain) was sequenced for a study of spatial heterogeneity in lung cancer. This clonotype has at least ten counts. The antigen remains unidentified. TCRdb reprocessed the 5' RACE reads with MiXCR, giving one entry per CDR3 protein. The sample lists about 18,000 distinct CDR3 sequences, roughly 7.5% occurring once. After removal of 3 bases from V and 7 bases from J, the junction contained 8 bases not matched to a gene. Germline loops: CDR1 DFQATT, CDR2 SNEGSKA (reference sequence). The CDR3 is 15 amino acids. Time point in this sample: sample taken at primary tumor resection. Overall study results and limits: In tumors, expanded intratumoral alpha and beta TCR counts tracked mutation counts.

The chain recombines TRBV20-1 with TRBJ2-2; the match to TRBD1 covers 10 bases. This sample comprised lung tumor tissue, obtained at surgery. This TCR was recovered from a male donor with early-stage non-small cell lung cancer. The CDR3 DNA reads TGCAGTGCTAGCCGGGACAGGGGTAGTATCGGGGAGCTGTTTTTT. This translates into CSASRDRGSIGELFF.